This T cell receptor (beta chain) was retrieved from a study of shared clonotypes between healthy human individuals. Study-level results: Although depth was large, rarefaction showed that sequencing of the sorted subsets was incomplete. Sequencing depth was a factor that was expected to affect clonotype sharing among donors.

Of note for this clone: Its specificity is unknown. The sample carries other DNA sequences with the same CDR3.

Losses at the gene ends were 0 bases for V and 7 bases for J; bases not matched to a gene: 8. The CDR3 is 16 residues long. The germline V gene has CDR1 MNHNS and CDR2 SASEGT. Profiling relied on immunoSEQ multiplex PCR, and the TCRdb table lists in-frame clones only, not all of them. This repertoire shows about 1.1 million clones, approximately 78% found once; its top ten account for 0.5% to 0.65%. Source material: memory CD4+ T cells from PBMCs. Subset specified: CD45RA-negative fraction. V gene TRBV6-1 combines with J gene TRBJ1-5; 8 bases fit TRBD1. The origin of this receptor is a man younger than 35 in good health. Some clones in this sample may be carry-over from other donors' samples. The CDR3 DNA reads as TGTGCCAGCAGTGAAGCGCTTGGACAGGGCTACCAGCCCCAGCATTTT. This encodes CASSEALGQGYQPQHF.